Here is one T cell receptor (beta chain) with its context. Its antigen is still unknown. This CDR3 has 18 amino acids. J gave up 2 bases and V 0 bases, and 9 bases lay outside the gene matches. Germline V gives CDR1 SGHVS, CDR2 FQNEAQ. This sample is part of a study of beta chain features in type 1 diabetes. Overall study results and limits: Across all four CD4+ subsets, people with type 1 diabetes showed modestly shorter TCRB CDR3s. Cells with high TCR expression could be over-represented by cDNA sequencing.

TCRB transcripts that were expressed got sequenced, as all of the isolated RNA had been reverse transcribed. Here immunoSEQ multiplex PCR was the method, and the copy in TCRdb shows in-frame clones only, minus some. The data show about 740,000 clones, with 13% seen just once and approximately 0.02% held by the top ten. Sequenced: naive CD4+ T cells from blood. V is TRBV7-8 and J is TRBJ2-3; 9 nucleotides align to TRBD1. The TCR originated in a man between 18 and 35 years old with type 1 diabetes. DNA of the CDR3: TGTGCCAGCAGCTTAGCGCTTGGGACAGGGACCAACACAGATACGCAGTATTTT. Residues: CASSLALGTGTNTDTQYF.